This TCR beta chain was captured in a study of post-analysis software for immune sequencing data. The germline CDR1 and CDR2 sequences are MNHNS and SASEGT. The CDR3 runs 13 residues. V shed 0 bases and J shed 5 bases, with 7 bases lying between them. Sequencing libraries made from TCR beta cDNA carried unique molecular identifiers. TCRdb re-called the PCR reads with MiXCR, one entry per CDR3 protein. The sample includes about 500,000 distinct CDR3 sequences, under 55% of them seen just once. As concerns this clonotype: Its cognate antigen is unknown.

Whole-study results and caveats: Among 5 or 6 TRBV segments more frequent in patients than controls were TRBV5-6, TRBV5-1 and TRBV20-1.

The TCR sequence derives from a girl aged 10 to 17 with multiple sclerosis. Sequencing was done on a sample of blood. The chain uses TRBV6-1 and TRBJ1-2; no clear D gene. DNA of the CDR3: TGTGCCAGCAGTGAAGCGGACTGGTATGGCTACACCTTC. Protein: CASSEADWYGYTF.